This T cell receptor (beta chain) was identified in a study of technical replicates of blood from a few donors. Germline V gives CDR1 MDHEN, CDR2 SYDVKM. The CDR3 covers 15 residues. Trimming removed 1 base from V and 6 bases from J; junction bases left unmatched: 3. Clones were read by immunoSEQ multiplex PCR, and TCRdb kept only the in-frame ones, dropping some. The data show 78,000 or so clones, with 89% seen just once and roughly 0.38% held by the top ten. The rearrangement links TRBV28 to TRBJ2-1; 10 bases agree with TRBD2. Sequenced: T cells isolated from PBMCs. This TCR was sampled from a human donor in good health. The CDR3 loop reads CASSLSLAGSNEQFF. CDR3 bases: TGTGCCAGCAGTTTATCACTAGCGGGGTCCAATGAGCAGTTCTTC.